The 15 T cell receptor beta chains below were found in one sample sequenced in a study of blood T cell repertoires in COVID-19. Sequencing used immunoSEQ multiplex PCR; TCRdb keeps in-frame clones, though not all of them. The sample records about 210,000 clones, 80% to 85% being singletons. Sequenced material: PBMCs or T cells enriched from blood (not recorded which). These receptors all come from a woman aged 45-65 years with acute COVID-19.

The chain uses TRBV6-5 and TRBJ1-3; 8 bases fit TRBD1. V lost 7 bases and J lost 4; bases outside the gene matches: 9. CDR1 MNHEY and CDR2 SVGAGI come from the germline V gene. This CDR3 is 15 amino acids long. As DNA, the CDR3 is TGTGCCAGCATGGCGGACAGGGCAACAGGAAACACCATATATTTT. Residues: CASMADRATGNTIYF.

The V and J genes are TRBV7-2 and TRBJ2-7, with 14 bases matching TRBD2. The CDR3 loop spans 16 amino acids. Germline V gene data show CDR1 as SGHTA and CDR2 as FQGNSA. V gave up 2 bases and J gave up 4 bases; unmatched junction bases: 4. The CDR3 sequence: CASSLSGTSGRYEQYF. CDR3 nucleotides: TGTGCCAGCAGCTTAAGTGGGACTAGCGGGAGATACGAGCAGTACTTC.

This clone was observed once. The gene calls are TRBV27 and TRBJ2-2; tentative D call: TRBD2 (7 bases). The CDR3 has 16 residues. V dropped 6 bases and J dropped 6 bases, with 20 bases sitting between them. Per germline, CDR1 MNHEY and CDR2 SMNVEV (reference sequence). CDR3 nucleotide sequence: TGTGCCAGCAGGAAGGGGGAGGGCCGTTTGCCCGGGGAGCTGTTTTTT. It is translated as CASRKGEGRLPGELFF.

The chain links TRBV2 to TRBJ2-7; 7 bases map to TRBD1. CDR1 and CDR2 (germline): SNHLY, FYNNEI. J lost 5 bases, V lost 8 bases, and 9 bases had no gene match. The CDR3 spans 13 residues. In DNA form, the CDR3 reads TGTGCCAGCCGCTCACAGGGGATCGACGAGCAGTACTTC. Its translation is CASRSQGIDEQYF.

The chain recombines TRBV7-8 with TRBJ2-7, with 7 bases aligning to TRBD1. V was pared by 5 bases and J by 9 bases, with 7 bases of the junction left unmatched. Germline CDR1 is SGHVS and CDR2 is FQNEAQ. CDR3 size: 12 residues. In DNA form, the CDR3 reads TGTGCCAGCAGCCCTACAGGGGCCGGGCAGTACTTC. It is translated as CASSPTGAGQYF.

V is TRBV4-3 and J is TRBJ2-1; 11 positions match TRBD2. The CDR3 is made up of 19 amino acids. V shed 0 bases and J 0 bases; nucleotides not matched to a gene: 7. Germline V gene data show CDR1 as LGHNA and CDR2 as YSLEER. The CDR3 DNA sequence: TGCGCCAGCAGCCAAGAGCGACTAGCGGGACCGAGCTCCTACAATGAGCAGTTCTTC. This sequence encodes CASSQERLAGPSSYNEQFF.

The chain recombines TRBV7-6 with TRBJ2-3, with 14 bases matching TRBD2. CDR1 SGHVS and CDR2 FNYEAQ come from the germline V gene. Unmatched junction bases numbered 10, after V lost 5 bases and J lost 6 bases. This CDR3 comprises 17 residues. The CDR3: CASSLGTSGSSADTQYF. The CDR3 region has the DNA TGTGCCAGCAGCCTCGGGACTAGCGGGAGTTCGGCGGATACGCAGTATTTT.

CDR3 amino acids: CASSFPDSLQYF. In nucleotides, the CDR3 is TGTGCCAGCAGCTTCCCTGACTCTCTCCAGTACTTC. The chain couples TRBV7-9 to TRBJ2-7; D call uncertain. The V end lost 3 bases, the J end lost 10 bases, and 13 bases lay between the germline ends. The CDR3 totals 12 residues. CDR1 and CDR2 (germline): SEHNR, FQNEAQ (reference sequence).

The chain combines TRBV4-3 with TRBJ2-2, with a weak D call TRBD2 (5 bases). V was clipped by 5 bases and J by 0 bases, with 7 bases between them. Germline values: CDR1 LGHNA, CDR2 YSLEER. The CDR3 totals 14 residues. The CDR3 loop reads CASSELANTGELFF. For the CDR3, the DNA is TGCGCCAGCAGCGAACTAGCGAACACCGGGGAGCTGTTTTTT.

The chain links TRBV28 to TRBJ1-6; D ambiguous. The CDR3 has 14 residues. The germline CDR1 and CDR2 sequences are MDHEN and SYDVKM. Trimming shortened V by 6 bases and J by 7 bases, and 13 bases separated the two germline ends. The DNA of the CDR3 is TGTGCCAGCAGCCGGACTCCTAAAAATTCACCCCTCCACTTT. Translation gives CASSRTPKNSPLHF. The variable domain in full, completed from reference TRBV28 and TRBJ1-6, reads DVKVTQSSRYLVKRTGEKVFLECVQDMDHENMFWYRQDPGLGLRLIYFSYDVKMKEKGDIPEGYSVSREKKERFSLILESASTNQTSMYLCASSRTPKNSPLHFGNGTRLTVT.

DNA for the CDR3: TGTGCCAGCAGTTTCGGCGGGAAAGAGACCCAGTACTTC. Translating it yields CASSFGGKETQYF. The rearrangement links TRBV12-3 or TRBV12-4 to TRBJ2-5; TRBD2 is a possible D gene (6 bases). This CDR3 contains 13 residues. Trimming shortened V by 3 bases and J by 3 bases, and 8 bases separated the two germline ends.

This clone was observed a few times. The V and J genes are TRBV7-2 and TRBJ1-2, with 8 bases identical to TRBD1. The CDR3 has 16 amino acids. V was pared by 5 bases and J by 4 bases, with 12 bases of the junction left unmatched. Germline V gene data show CDR1 as SGHTA and CDR2 as FQGNSA. CDR3 sequence (DNA): TGTGCCAGCAGCCAAGGGGGGACAGGCCGGATCTATGGCTACACCTTC. This gives the protein CASSQGGTGRIYGYTF.

The chain is built from TRBV28 and TRBJ1-1; tentative D call: TRBD1 (5 bases). Germline-derived CDR1 and CDR2 are MDHEN and SYDVKM. Trimming pared 4 bases from V and 10 bases from J, leaving 19 bases between. This CDR3 region has 14 residues. Here the CDR3 reads CASSSRRPGRRAFF. CDR3 DNA: TGTGCCAGCAGTTCGCGCCGTCCAGGGCGAAGAGCTTTCTTT.

This clone was seen only once. CDR3 DNA: TGTGCCAGCAGTTTGGGACTTAACCTCTCTGGAAACACCATATATTTT. It encodes CASSLGLNLSGNTIYF. V gene TRBV6-2 or TRBV6-3 combines with J gene TRBJ1-3, with D possibly being TRBD1 (5 bases). The CDR3 length is 16 residues. Germline V gene lookup returns CDR1 MNHEY and CDR2 SVGEGT. Trimming removed 4 bases at V and 0 bases at J, with 13 bases between.

This chain uses TRBV9 with TRBJ2-7; possibly TRBD1 for D (6 bases). Germline values: CDR1 SGDLS, CDR2 YYNGEE. The V gene lost 4 bases and the J gene lost 3 bases, with 8 bases spanning the gap. The CDR3 length is 12 residues. CDR3 protein: CASSRDNYEQYF. In DNA form, the CDR3 reads TGTGCCAGCAGCAGGGACAACTACGAGCAGTACTTC.